The 9 T cell receptor beta chains below were found in one sample sequenced in a study of response to subunit inactivated influenza vaccine. TCRdb passed the RT-PCR reads through MiXCR, listing each CDR3 protein once. The table lists 250,000 to 350,000 distinct CDR3 sequences, 20% to 25% of them singletons. The sequenced sample was PBMCs from blood, obtained less than 22 months after vaccination. The receptors were gathered from a man in his fifties or sixties who received an inactivated influenza vaccine.

V gene TRBV7-2 combines with J gene TRBJ2-2, with 8 positions matching TRBD2. The CDR3 is 15 amino acids. With 3 bases clipped from V and 0 bases from J, the junction kept 0 bases outside the gene matches. In germline, CDR1 is SGHTA, CDR2 FQGNSA. The CDR3 here is CASSFSGANTGELFF. For the CDR3, the DNA is TGTGCCAGCAGCTTTAGCGGGGCGAACACCGGGGAGCTGTTTTTT.

This clonotype was seen at least ten times. J is TRBJ1-6 and V is TRBV5-4; 8 positions agree with TRBD1. In germline, CDR1 is SGHNT, CDR2 YYREEE (reference sequence). With V trimmed by 4 bases and J by 12 bases, 9 bases remained unmatched. This CDR3 is 14 amino acids long. This CDR3 reads CASSNSGTGKPLHF. CDR3 nucleotides: TGTGCCAGCAGCAACTCCGGGACAGGCAAACCCCTCCACTTT. Filled out from reference TRBV5-4 and TRBJ1-6, the complete variable domain reads ETGVTQSPTHLIKTRGQQVTLRCSSQSGHNTVSWYQQALGQGPQFIFQYYREEENGRGNFPPRFSGLQFPNYSSELNVNALELDDSALYLCASSNSGTGKPLHFGNGTRLTVT.

The chain combines TRBV12-3 or TRBV12-4 with TRBJ2-2; D uncertain. The germline V and J ends were trimmed by 0 bases and 1 base, with 3 bases remaining between them. The CDR3 totals 14 residues. The DNA for the CDR3 is TGTGCCAGCAGTTTAGCCAGGAACACCGGGGAGCTGTTTTTT. Its protein is CASSLARNTGELFF.

Only a few counts were recorded for this clonotype. The CDR3 nucleotides read TGTGCCAGCAACGCGTTTAGCGGCGATGAGCAGTTCTTC. It yields the protein CASNAFSGDEQFF. The chain is built from TRBV2 and TRBJ2-1; perhaps TRBD2 as D (6 bases). V lost 7 bases and J lost 8, with 15 bases in between. This CDR3 is built from 13 residues. Per the germline V gene, CDR1 is SNHLY and CDR2 is FYNNEI.

This clonotype was seen a handful of times. V gene TRBV28 combines with J gene TRBJ1-5, with 7 bases lining up with TRBD1. This CDR3 spans 19 amino acids. Germline-derived CDR1 and CDR2 are MDHEN and SYDVKM. V was clipped by 3 bases and J by 4 bases; unmatched bases: 18. The CDR3 DNA reads TGTGCCAGCAGTTTCTTACTCAATAGGTGGGACAGCCGTAATCAGCCCCAGCATTTT. As protein: CASSFLLNRWDSRNQPQHF.

The sample holds many counts of this clonotype. The rearrangement uses TRBV27 and TRBJ1-1, with a weak D call TRBD1 (6 bases). Trimming took off 4 bases at V and 1 base at J, with 10 bases between the two ends. Germline V gives CDR1 MNHEY, CDR2 SMNVEV (reference sequence). The CDR3 covers 14 residues. DNA of the CDR3: TGTGCCAGCAGTTCGGGACAACGGAACACTGAAGCTTTCTTT. Translated: CASSSGQRNTEAFF.

This clonotype was observed a handful of times. V is TRBV11-2 and J is TRBJ1-6; no firm D call. The germline gives CDR1 SGHAT, CDR2 FQNNGV. The CDR3 spans 16 residues. Trimming removed 1 base at V and 5 bases at J, with 12 bases between. The CDR3 reads CASSLGPRSNNSPLHF. The CDR3 DNA sequence: TGTGCCAGCAGCTTAGGACCCCGGTCCAATAATTCACCCCTCCACTTT.

The chain uses TRBV5-5 and TRBJ2-7; 10 nucleotides match TRBD1. The J segment lost 4 bases and the V segment lost 1 base, leaving 11 bases of the junction unmatched. Germline CDR1 reads SGHKS; CDR2 reads YYEKEE (reference sequence). CDR3 length: 17 residues. The CDR3 loop is CASSLTPAGTGVYEQYF. The CDR3 bases are TGTGCCAGCAGCTTGACCCCCGCCGGGACAGGGGTTTACGAGCAGTACTTC.

The genes are TRBV6-2 or TRBV6-3 and TRBJ2-5; no reliable D call. The CDR3 consists of 13 residues. Between the trimmed V and J ends, which lost 6 bases and 2 bases, there was a span of 10 bases. The germline V gene has CDR1 MNHEY and CDR2 SVGEGT. The CDR3: CASRRTVQETQYF. The CDR3 bases are TGTGCCAGCAGGAGGACGGTGCAAGAGACCCAGTACTTC.